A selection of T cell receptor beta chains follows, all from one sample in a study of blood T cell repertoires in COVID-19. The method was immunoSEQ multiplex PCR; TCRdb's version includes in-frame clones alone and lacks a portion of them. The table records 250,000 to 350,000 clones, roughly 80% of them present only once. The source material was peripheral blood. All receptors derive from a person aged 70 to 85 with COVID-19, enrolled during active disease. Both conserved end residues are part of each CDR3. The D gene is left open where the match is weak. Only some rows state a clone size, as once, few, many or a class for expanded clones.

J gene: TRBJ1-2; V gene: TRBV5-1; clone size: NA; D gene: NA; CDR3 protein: CASSLAQQSGGYTF; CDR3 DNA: TGCGCCAGCAGCTTGGCCCAACAGTCGGGAGGCTACACCTTC
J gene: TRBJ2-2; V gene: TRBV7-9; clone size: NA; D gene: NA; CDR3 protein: CAPRQGSNTGELFF; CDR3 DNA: TGTGCCCCTAGGCAGGGATCGAACACCGGGGAGCTGTTTTTT
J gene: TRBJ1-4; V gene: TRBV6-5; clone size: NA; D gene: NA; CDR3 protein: CASRHSGGEKLFF; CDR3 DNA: TGTGCCAGCAGGCACAGCGGTGGCGAAAAACTGTTTTTT
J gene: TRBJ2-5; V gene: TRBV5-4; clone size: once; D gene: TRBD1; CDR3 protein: CASRAGTEETQYF; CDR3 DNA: TGTGCCAGCAGGGCCGGGACAGAAGAGACCCAGTACTTC
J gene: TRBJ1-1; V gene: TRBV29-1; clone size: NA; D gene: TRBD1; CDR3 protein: CSVGTGGLTEAFF; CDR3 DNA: TGCAGCGTTGGGACAGGGGGGTTAACTGAAGCTTTCTTT
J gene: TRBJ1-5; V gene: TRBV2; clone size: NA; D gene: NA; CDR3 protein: CATTAGGNQPQHF; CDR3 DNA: TGTGCCACCACGGCGGGAGGCAATCAGCCCCAGCATTTT
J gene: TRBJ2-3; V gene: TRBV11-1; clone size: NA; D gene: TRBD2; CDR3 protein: CASSSRGTSGSDTQYF; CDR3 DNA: TGTGCCAGCAGCTCCCGAGGGACTAGCGGGTCAGATACGCAGTATTTT
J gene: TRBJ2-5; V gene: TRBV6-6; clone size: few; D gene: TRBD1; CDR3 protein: CASSSTDRIRVSQYF; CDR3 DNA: TGTGCCAGCAGTTCAACGGACAGGATAAGGGTTTCCCAGTACTTC
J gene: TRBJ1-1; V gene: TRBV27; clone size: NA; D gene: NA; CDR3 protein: CASTRGGATEAFF; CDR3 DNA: TGTGCCAGCACCCGGGGGGGGGCCACTGAAGCTTTCTTT
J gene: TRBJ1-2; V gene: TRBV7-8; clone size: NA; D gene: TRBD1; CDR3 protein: CASSNARDRGLSGYTF; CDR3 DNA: TGTGCCAGCAGCAACGCCCGGGACAGGGGGCTTAGCGGCTACACCTTC
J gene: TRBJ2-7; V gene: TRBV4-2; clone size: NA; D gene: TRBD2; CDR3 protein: CASSLGTSGPYEQYF; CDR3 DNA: TGTGCCAGCAGCCTGGGGACTAGCGGGCCTTACGAGCAGTACTTC